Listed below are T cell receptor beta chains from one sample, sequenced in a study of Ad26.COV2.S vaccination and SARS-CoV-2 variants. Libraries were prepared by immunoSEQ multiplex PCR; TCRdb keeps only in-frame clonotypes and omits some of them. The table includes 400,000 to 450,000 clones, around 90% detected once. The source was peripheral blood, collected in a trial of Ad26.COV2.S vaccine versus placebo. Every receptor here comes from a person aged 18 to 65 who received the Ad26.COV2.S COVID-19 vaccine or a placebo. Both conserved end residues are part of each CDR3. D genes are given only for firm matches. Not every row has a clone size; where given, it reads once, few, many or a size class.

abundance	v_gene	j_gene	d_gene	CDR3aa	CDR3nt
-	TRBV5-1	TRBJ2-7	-	CASSLPGADEQYF	TGCGCCAGCAGCTTGCCAGGGGCGGACGAGCAGTACTTC
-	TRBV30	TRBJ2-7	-	CAWSSQYEQYF	TGTGCCTGGAGTTCTCAATACGAGCAGTACTTC
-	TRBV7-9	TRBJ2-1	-	CASSPPSTSYNEQFF	TGTGCCAGCAGCCCTCCCAGCACCTCTTACAATGAGCAGTTCTTC
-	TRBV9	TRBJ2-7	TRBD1	CASSTGQVSYEQYF	TGTGCCAGCAGCACCGGACAGGTTAGCTACGAGCAGTACTTC
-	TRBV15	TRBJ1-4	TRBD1	CATSRDRDSSEKLFF	TGTGCCACCAGCAGAGATCGGGACAGCTCTGAAAAACTGTTTTTT
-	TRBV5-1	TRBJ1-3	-	CASSLGVSGNTIYF	TGCGCCAGCAGCTTAGGGGTTTCTGGAAACACCATATATTTT
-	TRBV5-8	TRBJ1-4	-	CASSFRQEEKLFF	TGTGCCAGCAGCTTCCGACAGGAAGAAAAACTGTTTTTT
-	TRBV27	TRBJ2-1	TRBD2	CASSSPSTSGSAPQFF	TGTGCCAGCAGTTCCCCTTCGACTAGCGGGAGTGCACCGCAGTTCTTC
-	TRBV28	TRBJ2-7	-	CASSVTYEQYF	TGTGCCAGCAGTGTTACCTACGAGCAGTACTTC
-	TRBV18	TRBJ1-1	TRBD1	CASSRLGQGNTEAFF	TGTGCCAGCTCACGGTTGGGACAGGGGAACACTGAAGCTTTCTTT
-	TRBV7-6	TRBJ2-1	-	CASSRLNGGSSYNEQFF	TGTGCCAGCAGCCGCCTTAACGGCGGAAGCTCCTACAATGAGCAGTTCTTC
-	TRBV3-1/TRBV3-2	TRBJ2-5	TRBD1	CASKPMGQSETQYF	TGTGCCAGCAAACCAATGGGACAGTCAGAGACCCAGTACTTC
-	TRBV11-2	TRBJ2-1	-	CASSLGLGSYNEQFF	TGTGCCAGCAGCTTAGGATTAGGCTCCTACAATGAGCAGTTCTTC
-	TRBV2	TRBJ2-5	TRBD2	CASSGAGGGQETQYF	TGTGCCAGCAGTGGTGCGGGGGGAGGACAAGAGACCCAGTACTTC
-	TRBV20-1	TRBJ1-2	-	CSAARSDGYTF	TGCAGTGCTGCGCGATCCGATGGCTACACCTTC
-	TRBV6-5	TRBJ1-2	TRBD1	CASSYSGQGGYGYTF	TGTGCCAGCAGTTACTCAGGACAGGGAGGGTATGGCTACACCTTC
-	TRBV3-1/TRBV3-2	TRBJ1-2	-	CASSQDRSRGYTF	TGTGCCAGCAGCCAAGATCGGAGCAGGGGCTACACCTTC
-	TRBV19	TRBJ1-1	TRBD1	CASVLSTGASGTEAFF	TGTGCCAGTGTGCTTTCGACAGGGGCAAGTGGCACTGAAGCTTTCTTT
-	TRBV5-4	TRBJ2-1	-	CASSGLGSVEQFF	TGTGCCAGCAGCGGACTCGGAAGCGTGGAGCAGTTCTTC
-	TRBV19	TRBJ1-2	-	CASSPPPGAANYGYTF	TGTGCCAGTAGTCCCCCCCCAGGAGCAGCTAACTATGGCTACACCTTC
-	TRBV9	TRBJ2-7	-	CASSAFSGSYEQYF	TGTGCCAGCAGTGCATTTAGCGGCTCCTACGAGCAGTACTTC
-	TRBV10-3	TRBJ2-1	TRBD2	CAISELRWGPSGDNEQFF	TGTGCCATCAGTGAGCTCCGTTGGGGGCCTAGCGGGGACAATGAGCAGTTCTTC
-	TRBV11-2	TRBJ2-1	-	CASSPARAEQFF	TGTGCCAGCAGCCCTGCACGGGCTGAGCAGTTCTTC
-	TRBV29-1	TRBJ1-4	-	CSVSGLQGSNEKLFF	TGCAGCGTCTCCGGCTTACAGGGATCTAATGAAAAACTGTTTTTT
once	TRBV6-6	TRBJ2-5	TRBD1	CASSDLTGEETQYF	TGTGCCAGCAGCGACCTGACAGGGGAGGAGACCCAGTACTTC
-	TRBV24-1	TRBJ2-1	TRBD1	CATAGSGTVYNEQFF	TGTGCCACCGCCGGATCCGGGACAGTATACAATGAGCAGTTCTTC
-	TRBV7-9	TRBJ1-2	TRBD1	CASSGQDGGYTF	TGTGCCAGCAGCGGACAGGATGGGGGCTACACCTTC
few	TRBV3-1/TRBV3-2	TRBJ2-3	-	CASSQGVTDTQYF	TGTGCCAGCAGCCAAGGTGTCACAGATACGCAGTATTTT
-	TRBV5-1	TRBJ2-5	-	CASSPESRLAVYF	TGCGCCAGCAGCCCGGAGTCTAGGCTAGCTGTTTACTTC
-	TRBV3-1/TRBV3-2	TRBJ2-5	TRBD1	CASSQRQGVETQYF	TGTGCCAGCAGCCAGCGCCAGGGGGTAGAGACCCAGTACTTC
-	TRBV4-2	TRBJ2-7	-	CASSQDNFGRESYEQYF	TGTGCCAGCAGCCAAGACAACTTCGGACGGGAGAGTTACGAGCAGTACTTC
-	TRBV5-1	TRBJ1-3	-	CASSNRGADTIYF	TGCGCCAGCAGCAACCGTGGGGCGGACACCATATATTTT
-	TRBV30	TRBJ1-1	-	CAWKKTVNTEAFF	TGTGCCTGGAAGAAGACAGTGAACACTGAAGCTTTCTTT
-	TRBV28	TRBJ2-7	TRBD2	CASSPTSGRLTEQYF	TGTGCCAGCAGTCCCACTAGCGGGAGGTTAACCGAGCAGTACTTC
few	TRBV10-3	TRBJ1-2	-	CAISEAGTVVHGYTF	TGTGCCATCAGTGAGGCGGGGACGGTAGTCCATGGCTACACCTTC
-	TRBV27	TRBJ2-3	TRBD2	CASSPIAGVGTDTQYF	TGTGCCAGCAGTCCGATAGCGGGAGTAGGTACAGATACGCAGTATTTT
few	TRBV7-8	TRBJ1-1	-	CASSLAQWGGEAFF	TGTGCCAGCAGCTTAGCGCAATGGGGCGGGGAAGCTTTCTTT
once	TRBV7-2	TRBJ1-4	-	CASSWTPDEKLFF	TGTGCCAGCAGTTGGACCCCAGATGAAAAACTGTTTTTT
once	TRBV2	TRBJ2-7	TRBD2	CASSVGLAGPSYEQYF	TGTGCCAGCAGTGTGGGGCTAGCGGGCCCCTCCTACGAGCAGTACTTC
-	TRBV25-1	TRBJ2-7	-	CASSSPGRPYEQYF	TGTGCCAGCAGTTCACCGGGACGGCCCTACGAGCAGTACTTC
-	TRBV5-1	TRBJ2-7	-	CASSFHDRAGEQYF	TGCGCCAGCAGCTTCCACGATAGGGCGGGCGAGCAGTACTTC
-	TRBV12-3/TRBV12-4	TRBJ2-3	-	CASSSPLTDTQYF	TGTGCCAGCAGTTCCCCCCTAACAGATACGCAGTATTTT
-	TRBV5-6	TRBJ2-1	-	CASSSTSYNEQFF	TGTGCCAGCAGCTCCACCTCCTACAATGAGCAGTTCTTC
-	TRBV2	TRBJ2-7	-	CASSIDSVYEQYF	TGTGCCAGCAGTATTGACAGCGTCTACGAGCAGTACTTC